This T cell receptor (beta chain) was recorded in a study of Ad26.COV2.S vaccination and SARS-CoV-2 variants. General study points: It was found that vaccine and placebo recipients had similar non-spike TCR breadth.

The data were produced by immunoSEQ multiplex PCR, yet TCRdb's version contains in-frame clones alone and is incomplete. The repertoire holds hundreds of thousands of clones, with roughly 80% as singletons. Documented treatment: approximately 18 received Ad26.COV2.S at low or high dose, single or two shots; about 5 received placebo; per-sample allocation not given. On day 63 after the first injection, vaccine and placebo recipients gave samples. Adults aged 18-55 years in Boston included the donor. CDR3 length: 17 residues. The germline gives CDR1 SGHTA, CDR2 FQGNSA. V shed 5 bases and J shed 3 bases, with 20 bases lying between them. Details on this clone: As yet, its antigen is unknown.

The J gene is TRBJ1-5, the V gene TRBV7-2; a weak D match, TRBD1 (6 bases). The source of this sequence is a person aged 18 to 65 who received the Ad26.COV2.S COVID-19 vaccine or a placebo. Sequenced material: peripheral blood, taken in a trial of Ad26.COV2.S vaccine versus placebo. The CDR3 coding sequence is TGTGCCAGCAGCCCCCGGGGGGGCGGAATAATCAATCAGCCCCAGCATTTT. It codes for CASSPRGGGIINQPQHF.